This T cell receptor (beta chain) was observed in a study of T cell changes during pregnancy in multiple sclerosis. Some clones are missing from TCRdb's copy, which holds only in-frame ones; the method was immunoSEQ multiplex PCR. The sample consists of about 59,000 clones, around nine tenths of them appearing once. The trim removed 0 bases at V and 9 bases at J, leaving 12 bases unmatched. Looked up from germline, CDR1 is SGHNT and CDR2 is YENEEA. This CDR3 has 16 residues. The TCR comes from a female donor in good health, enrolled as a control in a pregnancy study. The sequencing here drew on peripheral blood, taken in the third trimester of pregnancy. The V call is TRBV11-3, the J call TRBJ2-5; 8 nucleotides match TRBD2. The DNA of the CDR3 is TGTGCCAGCAGCTTAGATTACTACGGGACTAGGGTTGCCCAGTACTTC. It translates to CASSLDYYGTRVAQYF.